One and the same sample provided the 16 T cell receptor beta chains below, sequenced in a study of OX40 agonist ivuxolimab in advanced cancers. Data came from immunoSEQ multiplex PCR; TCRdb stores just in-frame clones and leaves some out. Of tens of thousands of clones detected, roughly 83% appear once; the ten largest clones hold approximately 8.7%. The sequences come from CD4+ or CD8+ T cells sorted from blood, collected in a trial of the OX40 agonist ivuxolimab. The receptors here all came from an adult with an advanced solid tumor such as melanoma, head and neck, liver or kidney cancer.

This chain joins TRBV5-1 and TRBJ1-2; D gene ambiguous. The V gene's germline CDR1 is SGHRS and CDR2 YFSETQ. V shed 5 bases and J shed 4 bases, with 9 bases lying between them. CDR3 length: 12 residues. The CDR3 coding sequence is TGCGCCAGCAGTAGGGTCGGCTATGGCTACACCTTC. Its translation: CASSRVGYGYTF.

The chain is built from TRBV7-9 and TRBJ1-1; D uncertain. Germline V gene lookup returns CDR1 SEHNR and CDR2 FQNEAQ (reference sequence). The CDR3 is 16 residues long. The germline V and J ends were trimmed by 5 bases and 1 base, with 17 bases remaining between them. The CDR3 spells CASSNAYSFPNTEAFF. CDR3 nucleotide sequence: TGTGCCAGCAGCAATGCCTACAGCTTCCCGAACACTGAAGCTTTCTTT.

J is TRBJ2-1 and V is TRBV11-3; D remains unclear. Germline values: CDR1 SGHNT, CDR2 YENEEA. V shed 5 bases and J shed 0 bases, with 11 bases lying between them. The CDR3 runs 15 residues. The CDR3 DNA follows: TGTGCCAGCAGCGACTTCTCCGGCTCCTACAATGAGCAGTTCTTC. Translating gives CASSDFSGSYNEQFF.

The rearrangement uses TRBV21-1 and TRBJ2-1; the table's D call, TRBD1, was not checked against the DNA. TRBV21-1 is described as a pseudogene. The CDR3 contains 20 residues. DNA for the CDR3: TGTGCCAGCAGCAAAGCGCTCGTGGTGGACAGACGGAGCTCCTACAATGAGCAGTTCTTC. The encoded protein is CASSKALVVDRRSSYNEQFF.

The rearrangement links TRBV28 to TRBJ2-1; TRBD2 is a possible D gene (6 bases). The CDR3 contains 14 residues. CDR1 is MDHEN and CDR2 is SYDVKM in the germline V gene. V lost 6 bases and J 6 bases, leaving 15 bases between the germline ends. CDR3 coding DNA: TGTGCCAGCAGGGAGGGCACCTCGGCCAATGAGCAGTTCTTC. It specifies CASREGTSANEQFF. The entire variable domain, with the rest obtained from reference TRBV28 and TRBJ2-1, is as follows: DVKVTQSSRYLVKRTGEKVFLECVQDMDHENMFWYRQDPGLGLRLIYFSYDVKMKEKGDIPEGYSVSREKKERFSLILESASTNQTSMYLCASREGTSANEQFFGPGTRLTVL.

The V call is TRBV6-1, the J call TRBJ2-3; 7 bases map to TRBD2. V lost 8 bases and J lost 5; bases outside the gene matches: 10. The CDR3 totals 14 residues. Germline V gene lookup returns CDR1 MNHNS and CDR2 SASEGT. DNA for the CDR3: TGTGCCAGCTGGCCAACCTGGGGGGGAGATACGCAGTATTTT. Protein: CASWPTWGGDTQYF.

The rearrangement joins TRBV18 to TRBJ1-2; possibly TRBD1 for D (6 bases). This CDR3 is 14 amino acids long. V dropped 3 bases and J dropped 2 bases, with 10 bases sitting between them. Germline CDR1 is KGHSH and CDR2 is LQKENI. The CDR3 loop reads CASSPSGGNYGYTF. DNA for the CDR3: TGTGCCAGCTCACCGTCTGGGGGCAACTATGGCTACACCTTC.

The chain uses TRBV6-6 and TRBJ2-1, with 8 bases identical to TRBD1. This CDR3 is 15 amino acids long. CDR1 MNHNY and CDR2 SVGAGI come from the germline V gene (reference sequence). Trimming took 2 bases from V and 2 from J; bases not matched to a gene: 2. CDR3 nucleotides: TGTGCCAGCAGTTACCAGGACAGGGCCTACAATGAGCAGTTCTTC. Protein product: CASSYQDRAYNEQFF.

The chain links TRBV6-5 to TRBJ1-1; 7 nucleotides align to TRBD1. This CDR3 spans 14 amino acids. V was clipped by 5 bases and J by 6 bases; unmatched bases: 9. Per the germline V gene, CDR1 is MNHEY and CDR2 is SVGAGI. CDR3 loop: CASSTTNRGAEAFF. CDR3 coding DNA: TGTGCCAGCAGTACCACCAACAGGGGCGCTGAAGCTTTCTTT.

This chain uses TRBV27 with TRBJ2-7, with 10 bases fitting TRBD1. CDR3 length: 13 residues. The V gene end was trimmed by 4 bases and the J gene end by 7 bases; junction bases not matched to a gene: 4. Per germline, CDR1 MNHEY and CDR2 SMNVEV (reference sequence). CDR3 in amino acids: CASSWDRGLEQYF. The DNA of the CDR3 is TGTGCCAGCAGTTGGGACAGGGGATTGGAGCAGTACTTC.

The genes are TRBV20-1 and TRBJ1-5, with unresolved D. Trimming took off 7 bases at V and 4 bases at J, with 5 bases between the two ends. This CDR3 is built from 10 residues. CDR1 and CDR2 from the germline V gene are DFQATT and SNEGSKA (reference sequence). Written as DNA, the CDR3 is TGCAGTGTTGGAAATCAGCCCCAGCATTTT. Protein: CSVGNQPQHF.

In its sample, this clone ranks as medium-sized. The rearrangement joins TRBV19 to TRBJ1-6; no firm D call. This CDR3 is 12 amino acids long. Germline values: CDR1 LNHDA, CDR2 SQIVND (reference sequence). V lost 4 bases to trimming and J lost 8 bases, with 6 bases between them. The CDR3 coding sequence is TGTGCCAGTAGTACAGATTATTCACCCCTCCACTTT. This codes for CASSTDYSPLHF.

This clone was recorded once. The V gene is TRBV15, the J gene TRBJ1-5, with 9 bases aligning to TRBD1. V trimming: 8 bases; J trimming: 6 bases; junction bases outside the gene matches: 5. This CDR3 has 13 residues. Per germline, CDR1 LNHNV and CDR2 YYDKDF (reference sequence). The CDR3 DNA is TGTGCCACCTCACAGGGGGCCCGTCAGCCCCAGCATTTT. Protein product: CATSQGARQPQHF.

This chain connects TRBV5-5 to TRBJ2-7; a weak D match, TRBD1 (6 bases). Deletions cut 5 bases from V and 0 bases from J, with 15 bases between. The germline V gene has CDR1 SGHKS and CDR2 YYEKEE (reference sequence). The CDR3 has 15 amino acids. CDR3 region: CASSLQGHLSYEQYF. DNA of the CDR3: TGTGCCAGCAGTTTGCAGGGACACCTCTCCTACGAGCAGTACTTC. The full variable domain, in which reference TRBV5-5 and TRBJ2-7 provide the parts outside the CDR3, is DAGVTQSPTHLIKTRGQQVTLRCSPISGHKSVSWYQQVLGQGPQFIFQYYEKEERGRGNFPDRFSARQFPNYSSELNVNALLLGDSALYLCASSLQGHLSYEQYFGPGTRLTVT.

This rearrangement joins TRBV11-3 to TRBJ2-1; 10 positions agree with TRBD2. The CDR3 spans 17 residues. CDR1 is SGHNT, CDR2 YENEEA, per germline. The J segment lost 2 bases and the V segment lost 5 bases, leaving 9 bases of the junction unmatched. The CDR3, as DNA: TGTGCCAGCAGCACACGGACTAGCGGAGACCCCTACAATGAGCAGTTCTTC. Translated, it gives CASSTRTSGDPYNEQFF. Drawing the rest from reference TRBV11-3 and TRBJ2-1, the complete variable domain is EAGVVQSPRYKIIEKKQPVAFWCNPISGHNTLYWYLQNLGQGPELLIRYENEEAVDDSQLPKDRFSAERLKGVDSTLKIQPAELGDSAVYLCASSTRTSGDPYNEQFFGPGTRLTVL.

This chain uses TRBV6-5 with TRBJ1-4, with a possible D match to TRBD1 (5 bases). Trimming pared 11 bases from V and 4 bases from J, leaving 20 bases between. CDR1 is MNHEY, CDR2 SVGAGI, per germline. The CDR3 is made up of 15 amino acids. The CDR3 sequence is CARNPREGFNEKLFF. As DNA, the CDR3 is TGTGCCCGAAACCCCAGGGAGGGGTTTAATGAAAAACTGTTTTTT.